This T cell receptor (beta chain) derives from a study of OX40 agonist ivuxolimab in advanced cancers. Overall study context: Of mixed ages from about 23 to 85 and averaging roughly 64 years, the group was 65% to 85% male.

This table comes from immunoSEQ multiplex PCR, and its TCRdb copy is limited to in-frame clones, with some not included. This table has about 83,000 clones, less than 95% appearing once. A remark on this clone: Its antigen is undetermined.

Findings of the study overall: Circulating CD4+ and CD8+ T cells showed clonal expansion by week 6 at 0.1 to 3.0 mg/kg.

The sequences come from CD4+ or CD8+ T cells sorted from blood, collected in a trial of the OX40 agonist ivuxolimab. This TCR was recovered from an adult with an advanced solid tumor such as melanoma, head and neck, liver or kidney cancer.

The CDR3: CSVDGTSGRREYEQFF. CDR3 sequence (DNA): TGCAGCGTTGATGGGACTAGCGGGAGGCGGGAGTATGAGCAGTTCTTC. J is TRBJ2-1 and V is TRBV29-1, with 15 bases aligning to TRBD2. The CDR3 is 16 amino acids. V lost 3 bases, J lost 8 bases, and 8 bases stayed unmatched. CDR1 is SQVTM, CDR2 ANQGSEA, per germline.